These T cell receptor beta chains were read from a single sample in a study of blood T cell repertoires in COVID-19. The method was immunoSEQ multiplex PCR; TCRdb's version includes in-frame clones alone and lacks a portion of them. The sample holds about 66,000 clones, around 84% seen once. The material sequenced was peripheral blood. The receptors stem from a man aged 50 to 59 with active COVID-19. Both conserved end residues are trimmed from each CDR3. Each record gives: J gene, V gene, CDR3 protein.

J gene: TRBJ2-3
V gene: TRBV5-1
CDR3 protein: ASSLSDRERDTQY

J gene: TRBJ2-2
V gene: TRBV14
CDR3 protein: ASSQAGLAPGELF

J gene: TRBJ2-7
V gene: TRBV6-1
CDR3 protein: ASSEWTGPYEQY

J gene: TRBJ1-1
V gene: TRBV5-1
CDR3 protein: ASSNEQQNTEAF

J gene: TRBJ1-1
V gene: TRBV20-1
CDR3 protein: SASGARDRDFTEAF

J gene: TRBJ2-2
V gene: TRBV7-2
CDR3 protein: ASSYRQGDTGELF

J gene: TRBJ2-2
V gene: TRBV15
CDR3 protein: ATSRRLDSNTGELF

J gene: TRBJ2-1
V gene: TRBV7-6
CDR3 protein: ASSPRDSGYNEQF

J gene: TRBJ2-3
V gene: TRBV6-6
CDR3 protein: ASSLPSSGSGTADTQY

J gene: TRBJ2-1
V gene: TRBV10-1
CDR3 protein: ASSAKTSGVYNEQF

J gene: TRBJ2-2
V gene: TRBV7-2
CDR3 protein: ASSFRAGGTGELF

J gene: TRBJ2-1
V gene: TRBV11-2
CDR3 protein: ASSLAGGANEQF

J gene: TRBJ2-7
V gene: TRBV6-5
CDR3 protein: ASSYNQGYKQY

J gene: TRBJ2-1
V gene: TRBV11-2
CDR3 protein: ASSPRGRGSYNEQF

J gene: TRBJ2-1
V gene: TRBV19
CDR3 protein: ASSPSGTHNNEQF

J gene: TRBJ1-5
V gene: TRBV2
CDR3 protein: ASRSTGVRQPQH

J gene: TRBJ1-4
V gene: TRBV7-6
CDR3 protein: ASSQDPAGATMREKLF

J gene: TRBJ2-1
V gene: TRBV7-6
CDR3 protein: ASSLAFGLENEQF

J gene: TRBJ2-5
V gene: TRBV4-1
CDR3 protein: ASSLGLAGQETQY

J gene: TRBJ1-2
V gene: TRBV5-8
CDR3 protein: ASSLSRGYGYT

J gene: TRBJ2-2
V gene: TRBV4-2
CDR3 protein: ASSQEFNSNTGELF

J gene: TRBJ2-1
V gene: TRBV9
CDR3 protein: ASSVGTIGSGEQF

J gene: TRBJ1-3
V gene: TRBV18
CDR3 protein: ASSGDTGNTIY

J gene: TRBJ2-1
V gene: TRBV5-1
CDR3 protein: ASSFRQGAGYEQF

J gene: TRBJ2-1
V gene: TRBV18
CDR3 protein: ASSGQPSSYNEQF

J gene: TRBJ2-2
V gene: TRBV5-6
CDR3 protein: ASSLSPGARTGELF

J gene: TRBJ2-1
V gene: TRBV5-1
CDR3 protein: ASSTTGRTGSSYNEQF

J gene: TRBJ1-6
V gene: TRBV27
CDR3 protein: ASSLGPGTYNSPLH

J gene: TRBJ2-6
V gene: TRBV4-2
CDR3 protein: ASSPPSGANVLT

J gene: TRBJ1-1
V gene: TRBV29-1
CDR3 protein: SGLGQGNTVTEAF

J gene: TRBJ2-1
V gene: TRBV24-1
CDR3 protein: ATSDPNGVNEQF

J gene: TRBJ1-6
V gene: TRBV16
CDR3 protein: ASSQSRVNSPLH